Sequencing of this TCR beta chain was carried out in a study of tumour-infiltrating T cells in Burkitt lymphoma. In the study overall: Patients covered every epidemiological subtype of Burkitt lymphoma.

Worth noting for this clone: Its specificity is not known.

TCRdb's copy holds only in-frame clones and misses some; the assay was immunoSEQ multiplex PCR. The table includes tens of thousands of clones, 30% to 40% detected once. CDR3 size: 15 residues. Trimming at V came to 4 bases and at J to 1 base, leaving 4 bases not matched to a gene. CDR1 ENHRY and CDR2 SYGVKD come from the germline V gene. Study-level results: Several public clonotypes were shared across many Burkitt lymphoma patients.

The chain has TRBV10-3 and TRBJ2-5, with TRBD1 identical over 9 bases. The clonotype originates from a human donor with Burkitt lymphoma. Specimen: tumor tissue. CDR3 sequence: CAISGDRGSQETQYF. The CDR3 bases are TGTGCCATCAGTGGCGACAGGGGGAGCCAAGAGACCCAGTACTTC.